This T cell receptor beta chain was captured in a study of technical replicates of blood from a handful of donors. Sequencing was performed with immunoSEQ multiplex PCR; in TCRdb, only in-frame clones are kept and a portion is missing. The sample contains some 74,000 clones, 70% to 90% of which appear only once. CDR1 is MNHEY, CDR2 SMNVEV, per germline (reference sequence). Trimming at V came to 5 bases and at J to 5 bases, leaving 8 bases not matched to a gene. This CDR3 contains 15 residues. Sequenced: T cells isolated from PBMCs. This clonotype was sampled from a human donor in good health. The chain uses TRBV27 and TRBJ2-2; 7 positions match TRBD1. The CDR3 spells CASSPTPTGTGELFF. CDR3 nucleotides: TGTGCCAGCAGTCCGACCCCGACAGGGACCGGGGAGCTGTTTTTT.